The clone carrying this TCR beta chain was recorded a few times. Antigen specificity is unknown. The sample originates from a study of T-cell memory formation after mild COVID-19. Overall study: TCR clusters mostly belonged to single donors.

Study results and limitations: Among contracting clones, CD4+ were mainly CM/EM and CD8+ enriched in EMRA. Memory cells collected pre-infection included some clones that later responded, suggesting cross-reactive memory joined. Confirmation of SARS-CoV-2 specificity was lacking for second-wave clones peaking day 37.

MiXCR, run by TCRdb on the 5' RACE reads, gives a single entry per CDR3 protein. The sample comprises 350,000 or so distinct CDR3 sequences, roughly 20% of which are singletons, and around 20% rests with the top ten. The CDR3 contains 11 residues. Per the germline V gene, CDR1 is SGHDT and CDR2 is YYEEEE. V shed 4 bases and J shed 8 bases, with 7 bases lying between them. The V and J genes are TRBV5-6 and TRBJ2-1; D uncertain. Sequenced input: PBMCs or a T cell subset sorted from them (not recorded which). This TCR was sampled from a man aged 18 to 30 who had mild COVID-19 (a few samples of this study predate the infection). Cell type and time point are not known. The CDR3 DNA reads as TGTGCCAGCAGCGCCCTGTATGAGCAGTTCTTC. Its translation is CASSALYEQFF.